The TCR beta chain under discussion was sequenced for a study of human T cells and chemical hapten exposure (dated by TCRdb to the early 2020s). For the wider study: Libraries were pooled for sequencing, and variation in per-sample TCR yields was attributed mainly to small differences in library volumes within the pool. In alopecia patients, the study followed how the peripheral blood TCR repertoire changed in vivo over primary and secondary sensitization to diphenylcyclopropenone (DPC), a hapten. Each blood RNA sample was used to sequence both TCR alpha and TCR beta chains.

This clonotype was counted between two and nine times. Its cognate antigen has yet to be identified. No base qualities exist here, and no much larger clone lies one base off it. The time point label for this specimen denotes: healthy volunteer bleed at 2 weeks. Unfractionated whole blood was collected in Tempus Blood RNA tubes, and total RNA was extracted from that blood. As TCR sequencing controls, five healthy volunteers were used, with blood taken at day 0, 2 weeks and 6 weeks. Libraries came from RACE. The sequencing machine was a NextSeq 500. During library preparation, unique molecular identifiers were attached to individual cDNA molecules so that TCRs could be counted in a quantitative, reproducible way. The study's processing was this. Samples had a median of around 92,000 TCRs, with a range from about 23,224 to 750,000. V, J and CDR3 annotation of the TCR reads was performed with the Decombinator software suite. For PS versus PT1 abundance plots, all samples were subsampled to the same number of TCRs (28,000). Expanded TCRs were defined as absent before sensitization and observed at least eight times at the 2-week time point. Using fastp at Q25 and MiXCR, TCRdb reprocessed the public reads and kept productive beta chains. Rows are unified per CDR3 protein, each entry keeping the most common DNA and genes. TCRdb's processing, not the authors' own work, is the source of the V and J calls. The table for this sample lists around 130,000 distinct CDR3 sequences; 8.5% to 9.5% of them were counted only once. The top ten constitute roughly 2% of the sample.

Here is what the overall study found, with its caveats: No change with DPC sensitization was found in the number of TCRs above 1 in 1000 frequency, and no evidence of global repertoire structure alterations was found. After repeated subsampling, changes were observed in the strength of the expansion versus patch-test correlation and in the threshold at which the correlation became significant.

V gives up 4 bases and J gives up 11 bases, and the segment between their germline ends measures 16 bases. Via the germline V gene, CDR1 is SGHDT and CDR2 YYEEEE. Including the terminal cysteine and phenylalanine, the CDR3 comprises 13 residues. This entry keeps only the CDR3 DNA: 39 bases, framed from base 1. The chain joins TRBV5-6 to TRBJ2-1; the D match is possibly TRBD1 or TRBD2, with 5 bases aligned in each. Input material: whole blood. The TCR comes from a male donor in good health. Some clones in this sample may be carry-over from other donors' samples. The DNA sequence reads TGTGCCAGCAGCAATACCCCCGGGACCCAGCAGTTCTTC. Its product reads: CASSNTPGTQQFF.